One and the same sample provided the 2 T cell receptor beta chains below, sequenced in a study of breast tumors, draining lymph nodes, adjacent tissues. TCRdb ran MiXCR on the multiplex PCR reads and lists one entry per CDR3 protein. This sample has approximately 45,000 distinct CDR3 sequences, with 23% found just once. Sequences were obtained from breast tumor tissue. These receptors all stem from a female donor with breast cancer. Some clones in this sample may be carry-over from other donors' samples.

The chain recombines TRBV12-3 or TRBV12-4 with TRBJ2-7, with 10 bases matching TRBD1. The CDR3 length is 15 residues. Trimming at V came to 7 bases and at J to 0 bases, leaving 6 bases not matched to a gene. DNA of the CDR3: TGTGCCAGCACCCCGACAGGGGGCGGCTCCTACGAGCAGTACTTC. Translating it yields CASTPTGGGSYEQYF.

This clonotype was recorded at least ten times. This rearrangement joins TRBV20-1 to TRBJ1-2; no clear D gene. The CDR3 contains 14 residues. Germline-derived CDR1 and CDR2 are DFQATT and SNEGSKA (reference sequence). V lost 0 bases and J lost 4, with 12 bases in between. CDR3 residues: CSARDWSGGYGYTF. CDR3 sequence (DNA): TGCAGTGCTAGAGATTGGAGTGGTGGCTATGGCTACACCTTC.